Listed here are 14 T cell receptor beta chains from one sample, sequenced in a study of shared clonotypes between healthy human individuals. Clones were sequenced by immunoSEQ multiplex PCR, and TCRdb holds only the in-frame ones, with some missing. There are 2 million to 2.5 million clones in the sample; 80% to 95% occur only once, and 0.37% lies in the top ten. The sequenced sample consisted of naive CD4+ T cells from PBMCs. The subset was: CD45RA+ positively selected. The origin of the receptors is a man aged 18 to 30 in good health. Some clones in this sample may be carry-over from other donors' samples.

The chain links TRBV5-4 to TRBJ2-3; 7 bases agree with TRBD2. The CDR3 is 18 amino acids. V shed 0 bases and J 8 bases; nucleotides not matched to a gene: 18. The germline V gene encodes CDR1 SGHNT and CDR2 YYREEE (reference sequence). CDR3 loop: CASSLAKGAGESGGTQYF. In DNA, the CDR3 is TGTGCCAGCAGCTTGGCGAAAGGGGCGGGAGAAAGTGGAGGTACGCAGTATTTT. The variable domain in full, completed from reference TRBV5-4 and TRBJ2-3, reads ETGVTQSPTHLIKTRGQQVTLRCSSQSGHNTVSWYQQALGQGPQFIFQYYREEENGRGNFPPRFSGLQFPNYSSELNVNALELDDSALYLCASSLAKGAGESGGTQYFGPGTRLTVL.

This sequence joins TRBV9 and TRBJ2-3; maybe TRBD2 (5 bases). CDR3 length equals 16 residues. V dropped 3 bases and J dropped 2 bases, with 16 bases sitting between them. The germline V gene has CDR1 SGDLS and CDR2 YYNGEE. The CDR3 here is CASSGAVPGYTDTQYF. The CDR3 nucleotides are TGTGCCAGCAGCGGAGCCGTACCGGGGTACACAGATACGCAGTATTTT.

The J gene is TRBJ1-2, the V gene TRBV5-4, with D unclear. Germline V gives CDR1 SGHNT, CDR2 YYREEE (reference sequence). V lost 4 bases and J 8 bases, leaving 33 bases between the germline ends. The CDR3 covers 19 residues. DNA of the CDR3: TGTGCCAGCAGCCCATCCTCACCGGTCACCAGTTCCCGGGGAGGGGGCTACACCTTC. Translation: CASSPSSPVTSSRGGGYTF.

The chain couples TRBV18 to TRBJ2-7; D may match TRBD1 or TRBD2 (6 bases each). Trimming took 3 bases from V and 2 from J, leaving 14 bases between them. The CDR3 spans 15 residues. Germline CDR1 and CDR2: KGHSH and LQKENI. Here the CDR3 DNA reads TGTGCCAGCTCACCCCCGGGACGGGGGCCCTACGAGCAGTACTTC. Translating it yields CASSPPGRGPYEQYF.

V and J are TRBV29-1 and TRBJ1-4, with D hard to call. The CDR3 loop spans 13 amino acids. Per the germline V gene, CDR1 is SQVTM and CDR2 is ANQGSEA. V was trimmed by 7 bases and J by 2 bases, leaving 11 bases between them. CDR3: CSAGRDTNEKLFF. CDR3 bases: TGCAGCGCTGGACGGGATACTAATGAAAAACTGTTTTTT.

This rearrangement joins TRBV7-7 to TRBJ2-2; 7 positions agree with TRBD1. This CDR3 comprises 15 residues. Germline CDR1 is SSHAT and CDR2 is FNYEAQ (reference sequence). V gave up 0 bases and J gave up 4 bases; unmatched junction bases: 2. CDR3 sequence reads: CASSLAGQLTGELFF. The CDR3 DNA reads TGTGCCAGCAGCTTAGCGGGACAGCTCACCGGGGAGCTGTTTTTT.

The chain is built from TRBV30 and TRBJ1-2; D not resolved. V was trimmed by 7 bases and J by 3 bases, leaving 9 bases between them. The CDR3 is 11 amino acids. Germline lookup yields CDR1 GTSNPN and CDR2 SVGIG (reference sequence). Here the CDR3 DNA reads TGTGCCTCAGGATCCTACTATGGCTACACCTTC. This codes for CASGSYYGYTF.

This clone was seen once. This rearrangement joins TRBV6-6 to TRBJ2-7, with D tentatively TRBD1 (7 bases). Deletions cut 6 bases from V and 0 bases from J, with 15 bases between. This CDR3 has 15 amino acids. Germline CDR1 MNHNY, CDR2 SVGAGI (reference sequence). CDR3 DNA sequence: TGTGCCAGCAGCCGGGGGACAGTTAGCTCCTACGAGCAGTACTTC. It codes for CASSRGTVSSYEQYF.

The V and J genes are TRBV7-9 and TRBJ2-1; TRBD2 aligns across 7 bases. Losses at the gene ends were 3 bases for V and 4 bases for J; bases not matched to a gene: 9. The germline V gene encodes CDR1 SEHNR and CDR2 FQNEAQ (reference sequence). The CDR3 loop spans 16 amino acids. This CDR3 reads CASSLSTGGGYNEQFF. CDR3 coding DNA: TGTGCCAGCAGCTTGAGTACGGGGGGAGGATACAATGAGCAGTTCTTC.

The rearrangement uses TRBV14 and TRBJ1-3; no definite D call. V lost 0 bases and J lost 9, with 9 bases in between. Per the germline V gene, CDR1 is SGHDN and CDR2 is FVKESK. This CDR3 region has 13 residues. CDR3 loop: CASSQDRVGTIYF. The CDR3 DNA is TGTGCCAGCAGCCAAGACCGGGTCGGCACCATATATTTT.

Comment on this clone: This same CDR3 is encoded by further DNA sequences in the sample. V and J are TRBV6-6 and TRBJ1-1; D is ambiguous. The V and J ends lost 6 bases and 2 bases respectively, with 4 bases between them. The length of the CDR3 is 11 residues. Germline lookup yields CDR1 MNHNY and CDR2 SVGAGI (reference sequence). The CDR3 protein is CASRRNTEAFF. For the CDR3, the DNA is TGTGCCAGCAGGCGAAACACTGAAGCTTTCTTT.

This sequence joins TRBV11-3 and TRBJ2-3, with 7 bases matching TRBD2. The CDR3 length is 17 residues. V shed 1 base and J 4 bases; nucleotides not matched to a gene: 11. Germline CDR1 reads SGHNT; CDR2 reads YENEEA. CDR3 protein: CASSLGSRRESSDTQYF. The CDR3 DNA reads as TGTGCCAGCAGCTTAGGTTCAAGGCGGGAGTCTTCAGATACGCAGTATTTT.

The DNA for the CDR3 is TGTGCCACCACCGACAGGGGGAATGAAAAACTGTTTTTT. Residues: CATTDRGNEKLFF. The chain joins TRBV6-4 to TRBJ1-4; 9 nucleotides match TRBD1. The CDR3 runs to 13 residues. V was pared by 10 bases and J by 5 bases, with 5 bases of the junction left unmatched. Germline CDR1 and CDR2: MRHNA and SNTAGT.

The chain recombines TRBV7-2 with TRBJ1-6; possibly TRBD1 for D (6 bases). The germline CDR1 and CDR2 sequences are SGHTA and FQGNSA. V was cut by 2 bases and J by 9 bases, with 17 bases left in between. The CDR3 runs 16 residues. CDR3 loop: CASSLMDRGGLSPLHF. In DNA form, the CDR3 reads TGTGCCAGCAGCTTAATGGATAGGGGGGGGCTTTCACCCCTCCACTTT.